This T cell receptor (beta chain) is from a study of cytomegalovirus exposure and HLA in healthy donors. The primer mix had 60 Vbeta and 13 Jbeta primers. Sequenced by immunoSEQ multiplex PCR; TCRdb stores in-frame clones only, minus some. The sample lists about 140,000 clones; 76% were seen once. The CDR3 has 13 residues. V was clipped by 6 bases and J by 2 bases, with 10 bases between them. Germline CDR1 reads MNHNS; CDR2 reads SASEGT. Details on this clone: Its antigen is undetermined.

Study findings and constraints: Sequencing likely generated an artifact that appeared as a cluster of highly shared sequence variants.

This clonotype originated in a man in his forties in good health and CMV-seronegative. Material: PBMCs. This chain uses TRBV6-1 with TRBJ1-2; no clear D gene. The CDR3 DNA is TGTGCCAGCAGAGCAGGCCTGAACTATGGCTACACCTTC. This encodes CASRAGLNYGYTF.